This is a list of T cell receptor beta chains from one sample in a study of blood T cell repertoires in COVID-19. Sequencing used immunoSEQ multiplex PCR; TCRdb keeps in-frame clones, though not all of them. Of around 300,000 clones listed, around four fifths are singletons. The specimen sequenced was peripheral blood. Every receptor here comes from a woman between 50 and 59 years old with active or convalescent COVID-19. Each CDR3 is given with its conserved first and last residue. D genes are given only for firm matches. Clone size is given for some rows only: seen once, a few or many times, or a class if the clone is expanded.

size,V,J,D,CDR3,DNA
NA,TRBV5-4,TRBJ2-5,TRBD1,CASSLPGGTETQYF,TGTGCCAGCAGCTTGCCAGGGGGCACAGAGACCCAGTACTTC
NA,TRBV5-5,TRBJ1-5,TRBD1,CASSFLQGVQPQHF,TGTGCCAGCAGCTTCCTCCAGGGGGTTCAGCCCCAGCATTTT
NA,TRBV3-1/TRBV3-2,TRBJ2-1,TRBD2,CASSSSPGLAGYNEQFF,TGTGCCAGCAGCTCATCCCCGGGACTAGCGGGTTACAATGAGCAGTTCTTC
NA,TRBV29-1,TRBJ1-2,TRBD1,CSARTGTGARRGYGYTF,TGCAGCGCTAGAACCGGGACAGGGGCCCGTAGGGGCTATGGCTACACCTTC
NA,TRBV28,TRBJ1-6,TRBD1,CASSYPGQGASPLHF,TGTGCCAGCAGTTATCCGGGACAGGGGGCTTCACCCCTCCACTTT
NA,TRBV28,TRBJ1-5,TRBD1,CASKQGAGNQPQHF,TGTGCCAGCAAACAGGGGGCTGGCAATCAGCCCCAGCATTTT
NA,TRBV6-4,TRBJ1-1,TRBD1,CARGQMNTEAFF,TGTGCGAGGGGACAGATGAACACTGAAGCTTTCTTT
NA,TRBV28,TRBJ1-4,NA,CASSVLTFRRQEEKLFF,TGTGCCAGCAGTGTCCTCACGTTCCGGAGGCAAGAAGAAAAACTGTTTTTT
NA,TRBV2,TRBJ2-5,NA,CASSDTGKETQYF,TGTGCCAGCAGCGATACCGGGAAAGAGACCCAGTACTTC
NA,TRBV24-1,TRBJ2-6,NA,CATSDLRQWSSGANVLTF,TGTGCCACCAGTGATTTGAGGCAGTGGAGCTCTGGGGCCAACGTCCTGACTTTC
NA,TRBV5-1,TRBJ2-3,TRBD2,CASSRTSGTDTQYF,TGCGCCAGCAGCCGGACTAGCGGCACAGATACGCAGTATTTT
few,TRBV28,TRBJ2-1,NA,CASSSPGFYNEQFF,TGTGCCAGCAGTTCGCCGGGTTTTTACAATGAGCAGTTCTTC
once,TRBV24-1,TRBJ2-3,NA,CATSDPRLVGDTQYF,TGTGCCACCAGTGACCCTAGACTAGTAGGAGATACGCAGTATTTT
NA,TRBV10-2,TRBJ1-2,NA,CASSDLANYGYTF,TGCGCCAGCAGTGACTTAGCTAACTATGGCTACACCTTC
NA,TRBV19,TRBJ1-5,TRBD1,CASSIDGDRAFNQPQHF,TGTGCCAGTAGTATAGATGGGGACAGGGCGTTCAATCAGCCCCAGCATTTT
NA,TRBV5-1,TRBJ2-7,TRBD2,CASSLAGGRFEQYF,TGCGCCAGCAGCTTAGCGGGAGGACGGTTCGAGCAGTACTTC
NA,TRBV19,TRBJ2-1,NA,CASRMDSYNEQFF,TGTGCCAGTAGGATGGACTCGTACAATGAGCAGTTCTTC
few,TRBV30,TRBJ2-1,TRBD2,CAWRTSGRFGDEQFF,TGTGCCTGGAGAACTAGCGGGAGATTCGGAGATGAGCAGTTCTTC
NA,TRBV5-8,TRBJ1-1,NA,CASSWTETGEAFF,TGTGCCAGCAGCTGGACCGAGACAGGTGAAGCTTTCTTT
NA,TRBV27,TRBJ2-7,TRBD2,CASRPSGRPYEQYF,TGTGCCAGCAGGCCTAGCGGGAGGCCCTACGAGCAGTACTTC
NA,TRBV28,TRBJ1-2,TRBD1,CASRDRLYGYTF,TGTGCCAGCCGGGACAGGCTCTATGGCTACACCTTC
NA,TRBV27,TRBJ2-1,TRBD2,CASSLGTSGRLGWNEQFF,TGTGCCAGCAGTTTGGGGACTAGCGGGAGGCTTGGGTGGAATGAGCAGTTCTTC
NA,TRBV7-2,TRBJ1-2,NA,CASSLDYSSNYGYTF,TGTGCCAGCAGCTTAGATTACAGCTCGAACTATGGCTACACCTTC
NA,TRBV29-1,TRBJ1-4,TRBD1,CSVERATGGRELFF,TGCAGCGTTGAACGGGCGACAGGGGGCCGGGAACTGTTTTTT
NA,TRBV4-2,TRBJ2-1,NA,CASSLGVEQFF,TGTGCCAGCAGCCTGGGAGTCGAGCAGTTCTTC
NA,TRBV5-1,TRBJ2-7,NA,CASSPGRQSLSYEQYF,TGCGCCAGCAGCCCTGGTCGACAATCCCTCTCCTACGAGCAGTACTTC
NA,TRBV19,TRBJ1-2,TRBD1,CASRRTGVNYGYTF,TGTGCCAGTAGGAGAACAGGGGTCAACTATGGCTACACCTTC
few,TRBV5-1,TRBJ1-1,NA,CASRVAEGNTEAFF,TGCGCCAGCAGAGTGGCGGAGGGGAACACTGAAGCTTTCTTT
NA,TRBV4-1,TRBJ1-5,NA,CASSHSGLFNQPQHF,TGCGCCAGCAGCCATAGTGGGCTTTTCAATCAGCCCCAGCATTTT
NA,TRBV19,TRBJ2-1,NA,CASSRVGVWNEQFF,TGTGCCAGTAGTAGGGTGGGAGTATGGAATGAGCAGTTCTTC
once,TRBV5-4,TRBJ2-1,NA,CASTSPGLLEQFF,TGTGCCAGCACCTCCCCGGGGTTGCTTGAGCAGTTCTTC
NA,TRBV5-1,TRBJ2-3,TRBD2,CASSPGLAGTDTQYF,TGCGCCAGCAGCCCAGGACTAGCGGGCACAGATACGCAGTATTTT
NA,TRBV19,TRBJ1-4,NA,CASRSRTGATNEKLFF,TGTGCCAGTAGATCCCGGACGGGAGCAACTAATGAAAAACTGTTTTTT
NA,TRBV19,TRBJ2-3,TRBD2,CASSIGPGTSGRFSPSTDTQYF,TGTGCCAGTAGTATAGGCCCTGGGACTAGCGGGAGGTTCTCCCCAAGCACAGATACGCAGTATTTT
NA,TRBV5-1,TRBJ2-7,TRBD1,CAGDRETYEQYF,TGCGCGGGGGACAGGGAGACCTACGAGCAGTACTTC
NA,TRBV7-9,TRBJ2-1,TRBD2,CASSIATTSGRDEQFF,TGTGCCAGCAGCATCGCCACGACTAGCGGGAGAGATGAGCAGTTCTTC
NA,TRBV5-1,TRBJ2-1,TRBD2,CASSRTSGSLNEQFF,TGCGCCAGCAGCCGGACTAGCGGGAGCCTCAATGAGCAGTTCTTC
NA,TRBV7-9,TRBJ1-1,NA,CASSLSGQLNTEAFF,TGTGCCAGCAGCTTATCCGGACAGCTGAACACTGAAGCTTTCTTT
NA,TRBV9,TRBJ1-1,NA,CASSTHPQMNTEAFF,TGTGCCAGCAGCACCCACCCCCAGATGAACACTGAAGCTTTCTTT
NA,TRBV19,TRBJ2-5,NA,CASSIRGYQETQYF,TGTGCCAGTAGTATTCGAGGTTACCAAGAGACCCAGTACTTC
NA,TRBV18,TRBJ1-3,NA,CASSPEGTGNTIYF,TGTGCCAGCTCGCCCGAGGGCACTGGAAACACCATATATTTT
NA,TRBV27,TRBJ1-1,NA,CASSSTQGNTEAFF,TGTGCCAGCAGTTCAACACAGGGGAACACTGAAGCTTTCTTT
many,TRBV19,TRBJ2-7,NA,CASNPRGGSSYEQYF,TGTGCCAGTAACCCAAGGGGCGGAAGCTCCTACGAGCAGTACTTC
NA,TRBV27,TRBJ1-4,NA,CASSLRTVGEKLFF,TGTGCCAGCAGTTTAAGGACAGTGGGGGAAAAACTGTTTTTT
NA,TRBV18,TRBJ2-5,NA,CASSPRLEETQYF,TGTGCCAGCTCACCGAGATTAGAAGAGACCCAGTACTTC
NA,TRBV20-1,TRBJ2-7,NA,CSASQVTYEQYF,TGCAGTGCTAGTCAGGTGACCTACGAGCAGTACTTC
NA,TRBV12-5,TRBJ2-7,TRBD1,CASGFSRQGQGAYEQYF,TGTGCTAGTGGTTTCTCTCGACAGGGACAGGGTGCCTACGAGCAGTACTTC
NA,TRBV18,TRBJ2-5,TRBD2,CASSPPSGRGAETQYF,TGTGCCAGCTCACCACCTAGCGGGAGAGGGGCAGAGACCCAGTACTTC
NA,TRBV28,TRBJ1-2,TRBD1,CASSSDRGSYGYTF,TGTGCCAGCAGTTCGGACAGGGGGTCCTATGGCTACACCTTC